The TCR beta chain under discussion was sequenced for a study of cytomegalovirus exposure and HLA in healthy donors. A multiplex PCR was run with 60 Vbeta primers and 13 Jbeta primers. TCRdb's table, derived via immunoSEQ multiplex PCR, lists solely in-frame clones and lacks some. The profile shows some 120,000 clones, about 75% of them singletons. In germline, CDR1 is SGHTA, CDR2 FQGNSA. Trimming took off 4 bases at V and 2 bases at J, with 12 bases between the two ends. The CDR3 runs 14 residues. This receptor was obtained from a woman between 40 and 55 years old in good health and CMV-seropositive. The genes are TRBV7-2 and TRBJ2-7, with a possible D match to TRBD2 (5 bases). Sequencing was performed on PBMCs. This CDR3 is CASSSLAGPYEQYF. CDR3 coding DNA: TGTGCCAGCAGCTCCCTAGCAGGTCCCTACGAGCAGTACTTC.